These 26 T cell receptor beta chains share one sample of origin, sequenced in a study of post-analysis software for immune sequencing data. Antigen specificity for these receptors is unknown. The authors incorporated unique molecular identifiers into the TCR beta cDNA libraries. TCRdb re-analysed the PCR reads in MiXCR, keeping a single row per CDR3 protein. The sample yields roughly 800,000 distinct CDR3 sequences, about half seen once. Study observations and caveats: Elevated frequency relative to controls characterized several TRBV segments in patients, TRBV5-6, TRBV5-1 and TRBV20-1 among them.

The sequencing input was blood. These receptors originate from a girl between 10 and 17 years old with multiple sclerosis.

This clonotype was counted a single time. The chain uses TRBV7-9 and TRBJ2-5; 7 bases agree with TRBD2. The J call may be in error: the DNA end matches TRBJ2-7 better. The CDR3 is 14 residues long. The germline gives CDR1 SEHNR, CDR2 FQNEAQ (reference sequence). CDR3 sequence (DNA): TGTGCCAGCAGCCCGACTAGCTGGCCTAGCGAGCAGTACTTC. Residues: CASSPTSWPSEQYF.

This clonotype was observed once. Here the CDR3 reads CSARNARGNQPQHF. The CDR3 nucleotides are TGCAGTGCTAGAAATGCCAGGGGTAATCAGCCCCAGCATTTT. The chain joins TRBV20-1 to TRBJ1-5; D perhaps matches TRBD1 (6 bases). Germline V gene sequence: CDR1 DFQATT, CDR2 SNEGSKA (reference sequence). V gave up 2 bases and J gave up 4 bases, with 12 bases separating them. CDR3 length: 14 amino acids.

The J gene is TRBJ2-3, the V gene TRBV7-9, with D maybe TRBD1 (5 bases). Germline CDR1 is SEHNR and CDR2 is FQNEAQ (reference sequence). The CDR3 contains 13 residues. V was cut by 8 bases and J by 1 base, with 10 bases left in between. The CDR3 here is CASAVGGTDTQYF. The CDR3 nucleotides read TGTGCCAGCGCGGTAGGGGGCACAGATACGCAGTATTTT.

This chain connects TRBV3-1 to TRBJ2-5; tentatively, D is TRBD2 (5 bases). This CDR3 spans 13 amino acids. The V gene's germline CDR1 is LGHDT and CDR2 YNNKEL (reference sequence). V lost 0 bases to trimming and J lost 5 bases, with 7 bases between them. CDR3 DNA sequence: TGTGCCAGCAGCCAAGATACGGGGGAGACCCAGTACTTC. The encoded protein is CASSQDTGETQYF.

The chain links TRBV7-2 to TRBJ2-5; unclear D gene. The CDR3 has 14 amino acids. V was cut by 4 bases and J by 5 bases, with 14 bases left in between. CDR1 is SGHTA, CDR2 FQGNSA, per germline. The DNA for the CDR3 is TGTGCCAGCAGCTCCTCGGTGGGTCAGGAGACCCAGTACTTC. It translates to CASSSSVGQETQYF.

This clonotype was seen a few times. The rearrangement uses TRBV5-1 and TRBJ2-7; 7 nucleotides match TRBD1. In germline, CDR1 is SGHRS, CDR2 YFSETQ. The CDR3 has 13 residues. V gave up 9 bases and J gave up 4 bases; unmatched junction bases: 10. The CDR3 region is CATSTGYGYEQYF. DNA for the CDR3: TGCGCCACCTCGACAGGGTACGGGTACGAGCAGTACTTC.

This rearrangement joins TRBV5-1 to TRBJ2-1; no clear D. Germline V lookup: CDR1 SGHRS, CDR2 YFSETQ. V was trimmed by 0 bases and J by 4 bases, leaving 11 bases between them. The CDR3 is made up of 15 amino acids. The CDR3 region is CASSLAEGHYNEQFF. DNA of the CDR3: TGCGCCAGCAGCTTGGCGGAAGGGCATTACAATGAGCAGTTCTTC.

The V call is TRBV5-1, the J call TRBJ1-2; 9 bases align to TRBD1. CDR1 is SGHRS and CDR2 is YFSETQ in the germline V gene. The CDR3 is made up of 15 amino acids. Trimming at V came to 5 bases and at J to 7 bases, leaving 12 bases not matched to a gene. This chain's CDR3 is CASSNTGTGSGGYTF. DNA for the CDR3: TGCGCCAGCAGTAACACCGGGACAGGGAGTGGTGGCTACACCTTC.

This clonotype was seen only once. The gene calls are TRBV28 and TRBJ2-7, with D tentatively TRBD1 or TRBD2 (5 bases each). The CDR3 is 16 amino acids. Germline assignment: CDR1 MDHEN and CDR2 SYDVKM. Trimming stripped 6 bases from V and 1 base from J, with 19 bases between. The CDR3 DNA reads as TGTGCCAGCAGCTCCCCATGGGGGAGTAGTTCCTACGAGCAGTACTTC. Translated: CASSSPWGSSSYEQYF.

The J gene is TRBJ1-2, the V gene TRBV18; 7 nucleotides match TRBD1. Germline loops: CDR1 KGHSH, CDR2 LQKENI. The CDR3 spans 14 residues. The ends lost 10 bases at V and 2 bases at J; junction bases unmatched: 10. CDR3 sequence: CATSIGQENYGYTF. The CDR3 DNA follows: TGTGCCACCTCCATTGGACAGGAGAACTATGGCTACACCTTC.

The rearrangement links TRBV28 to TRBJ2-3, with 7 bases that match TRBD2. This CDR3 has 16 amino acids. Germline CDR1 is MDHEN and CDR2 is SYDVKM. With V trimmed by 5 bases and J by 0 bases, 8 bases remained unmatched. The CDR3 protein is CASSVRGSPSTDTQYF. Here the CDR3 DNA reads TGTGCCAGCAGTGTACGCGGGAGCCCTAGCACAGATACGCAGTATTTT.

The chain recombines TRBV20-1 with TRBJ1-2; D unclear. The germline V gene has CDR1 DFQATT and CDR2 SNEGSKA (reference sequence). V was pared by 6 bases and J by 7 bases, with 15 bases between. This CDR3 has 12 residues. CDR3 nucleotide sequence: TGCAGTGCGAGTAAGGGTGAGGGTGGCTACACCTTC. It is translated as CSASKGEGGYTF.

The chain links TRBV29-1 to TRBJ1-3; D is possibly TRBD1 (5 bases). Between the trimmed V and J ends, which lost 4 bases and 4 bases, there was a span of 11 bases. Germline V gene sequence: CDR1 SQVTM, CDR2 ANQGSEA. The CDR3 totals 13 residues. The CDR3: CSVAGRAGNTIYF. The CDR3 coding sequence is TGCAGCGTTGCAGGCAGGGCGGGAAACACCATATATTTT.

This clonotype occurred once. The genes are TRBV5-1 and TRBJ2-2, with no clear D. V gave up 0 bases and J gave up 5 bases, with 8 bases separating them. This CDR3 has 14 residues. The germline V gene encodes CDR1 SGHRS and CDR2 YFSETQ. CDR3 nucleotides: TGCGCCAGCAGCTTGGTTGTGGGGACCGGGGAGCTGTTTTTT. Translated: CASSLVVGTGELFF.

The sample holds a few counts of this clonotype. This chain uses TRBV7-3 with TRBJ1-1; D not certain. The V end was cut by 5 bases, the J end by 1 base, with 8 bases between. The CDR3 runs to 13 residues. The germline V gene has CDR1 SGHTA and CDR2 FQGTGA. CDR3 sequence: CASSLSENTEAFF. CDR3 DNA: TGTGCCAGCAGCCTCAGCGAGAACACTGAAGCTTTCTTT.

This rearrangement joins TRBV20-1 to TRBJ2-1, with 15 bases identical to TRBD2. CDR3 length: 20 residues. V was pared by 5 bases and J by 0 bases, with 14 bases of the junction left unmatched. Germline values: CDR1 DFQATT, CDR2 SNEGSKA (reference sequence). The CDR3 is CSAHPHGLAGGYPSYNEQFF. CDR3 DNA sequence: TGCAGTGCTCACCCCCATGGACTAGCGGGAGGGTACCCCTCCTACAATGAGCAGTTCTTC.

In this sample, this clonotype turned up a few times. The chain employs TRBV20-1 and TRBJ2-7, with 11 bases lining up with TRBD2. CDR3 length: 17 amino acids. Germline CDR1 is DFQATT and CDR2 is SNEGSKA (reference sequence). With V trimmed by 0 bases and J by 7 bases, 14 bases remained unmatched. The CDR3 is CSARDLTSGTIHDEQYF. CDR3 DNA sequence: TGCAGTGCTAGAGATCTGACTAGCGGGACTATACACGATGAGCAGTACTTC.

This clonotype was detected only a few times. The chain has TRBV12-3 or TRBV12-4 and TRBJ2-1, with a possible D match to TRBD1 (5 bases). The V end was cut by 3 bases, the J end by 5 bases, with 14 bases between. The CDR3 has 15 residues. CDR3 sequence (DNA): TGTGCCAGCAGTTTCAGCTTAATCAGGGACAATGAGCAGTTCTTC. Its protein product is CASSFSLIRDNEQFF.

This clonotype was recorded a few times. The gene calls are TRBV5-1 and TRBJ2-5; 9 nucleotides match TRBD2. The V gene end was trimmed by 4 bases and the J gene end by 4 bases; junction bases not matched to a gene: 11. This CDR3 is 16 amino acids long. Germline loops: CDR1 SGHRS, CDR2 YFSETQ. Written as DNA, the CDR3 is TGCGCCAGCAGCAAGGACGGGACTAGCTTTGGAGAGACCCAGTACTTC. Translated, it gives CASSKDGTSFGETQYF.

About this clonotype: Its ends do not fully match the called genes, so a read error is possible. This sequence joins TRBV7-7 and TRBJ1-1; 9 nucleotides agree with TRBD1. The germline V gene has CDR1 SSHAT and CDR2 FNYEAQ (reference sequence). This CDR3 has 16 amino acids. The CDR3 DNA follows: TGTGCTAGCAGCTTGAGCGGGGACAGGGCGTACACTGAAGCTTTCTTT. The encoded protein is CASSLSGDRAYTEAFF.

This clonotype was seen a handful of times. V is TRBV6-5 and J is TRBJ2-1; TRBD2 matches 8 bases. Germline-derived CDR1 and CDR2 are MNHEY and SVGAGI. The CDR3 extends over 15 amino acids. The junction had 9 bases not matched to a gene; V was cut back by 5 bases and J by 6 bases. The CDR3 protein is CASSQGLESINEQFF. The CDR3 region has the DNA TGTGCCAGCAGTCAGGGACTAGAGTCTATCAATGAGCAGTTCTTC.

This clonotype was observed a handful of times. The V call is TRBV20-1, the J call TRBJ2-7; 15 bases map to TRBD2. The last part of the DNA fits TRBJ2-5 better; the J call may be wrong. The CDR3 is 18 amino acids. Germline V gene lookup returns CDR1 DFQATT and CDR2 SNEGSKA (reference sequence). CDR3 sequence (DNA): TGCAGTGCGTATAGACCGGGACTAGCGGGAGGAGGATGGGAGACCCAGTACTTC. Residues: CSAYRPGLAGGGWETQYF.

This clonotype was seen a few times. The chain employs TRBV6-2 or TRBV6-3 and TRBJ2-5; D gene ambiguous. The DNA end favors TRBJ2-7, so the J call may be wrong. The length of the CDR3 is 12 residues. Germline V gene sequence: CDR1 MNHEY, CDR2 SVGEGT. The DNA of the CDR3 is TGTGCCAGCAGTTACGGGTCAGGCGAGCAGTACTTC. Protein product: CASSYGSGEQYF.

This chain uses TRBV12-3 or TRBV12-4 with TRBJ1-1; perhaps TRBD1 as D (5 bases). The V gene lost 4 bases and the J gene lost 1 base, with 10 bases spanning the gap. This CDR3 spans 14 amino acids. CDR3 DNA sequence: TGTGCCAGCAGTTCCCTGGACACGAACACTGAAGCTTTCTTT. It is translated as CASSSLDTNTEAFF.

This clonotype was seen a handful of times. The gene calls are TRBV10-3 and TRBJ2-5; D might be TRBD2 (6 bases). This CDR3 region has 18 residues. V dropped 0 bases and J dropped 1 base, with 18 bases sitting between them. The germline CDR1 and CDR2 sequences are ENHRY and SYGVKD. CDR3 residues: CAISESEGRPLPQETQYF. Written as DNA, the CDR3 is TGTGCCATCAGTGAGTCGGAGGGGCGTCCTCTACCCCAAGAGACCCAGTACTTC.

This chain joins TRBV24-1 and TRBJ2-5, with 12 bases that match TRBD1. The CDR3 length is 15 residues. Germline CDR1 and CDR2: KGHDR and SFDVKD. V lost 2 bases, J lost 4 bases, and 1 base stayed unmatched. This chain's CDR3 is CATSDWGQGAETQYF. The CDR3 nucleotides read TGTGCCACCAGTGATTGGGGACAGGGGGCAGAGACCCAGTACTTC.